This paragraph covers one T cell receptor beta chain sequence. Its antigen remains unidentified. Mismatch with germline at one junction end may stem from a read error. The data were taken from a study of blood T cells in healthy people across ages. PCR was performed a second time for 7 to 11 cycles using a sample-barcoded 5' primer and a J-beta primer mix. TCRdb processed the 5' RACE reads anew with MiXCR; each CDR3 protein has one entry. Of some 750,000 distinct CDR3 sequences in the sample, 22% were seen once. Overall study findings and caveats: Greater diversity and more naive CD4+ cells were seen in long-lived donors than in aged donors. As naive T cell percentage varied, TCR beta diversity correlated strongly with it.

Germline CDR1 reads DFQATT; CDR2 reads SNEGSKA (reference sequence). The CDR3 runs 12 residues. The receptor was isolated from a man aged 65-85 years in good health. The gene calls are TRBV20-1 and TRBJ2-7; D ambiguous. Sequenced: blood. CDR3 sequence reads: CTARGVSYEQYF. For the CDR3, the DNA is TGCACTGCTCGAGGTGTCTCCTACGAGCAGTACTTC.